The rows below give T cell receptor beta chains drawn from one sample of a study of T-cell reconstitution after alpha-beta-depleted transplantation in children. TCRdb re-called the PCR reads through MiXCR, storing one row per CDR3 protein. Here the sample spans 450,000 to 550,000 distinct CDR3 sequences, approximately 10% being singletons. Sequencing used PBMCs, mostly from graft donor cells, obtained 180 days after TCRalphabeta/CD19-depleted stem cell transplant. Every receptor here comes from a female patient aged 2-9 years who had a stem cell transplant for aplastic anemia, so the T cells may come from the graft donor. The CDR3 runs from the conserved cysteine through the conserved F or W. Each record gives: CDR3 DNA, CDR3 protein, clone size, V gene, J gene, D gene. A D gene is named only where the DNA matches it firmly. Size is omitted from some rows. Given values are once, few, many or a class for expanded clones.

CDR3nt: TGTGCCAGCAGTCTAACTAGCGGGAGCAATGGGGCCAACGTCCTGACTTTC
CDR3aa: CASSLTSGSNGANVLTF
abundance: -
v_gene: TRBV12-3/TRBV12-4
j_gene: TRBJ2-6
d_gene: TRBD2

CDR3nt: TGTGCCAGCAGCTTAGGGAGCGGGAGGGCCGACACAGATACGCAGTATTTT
CDR3aa: CASSLGSGRADTDTQYF
abundance: many
v_gene: TRBV7-8
j_gene: TRBJ2-3
d_gene: TRBD2

CDR3nt: TGTGCCAGCAGCTTAGGTTCCCTCGAGGAGCAGTTCTTC
CDR3aa: CASSLGSLEEQFF
abundance: few
v_gene: TRBV7-8
j_gene: TRBJ2-1
d_gene: -

CDR3nt: TGCAGCGTTTGGGGCTCCGGGGCCAACGTCCTGACTTTC
CDR3aa: CSVWGSGANVLTF
abundance: many
v_gene: TRBV29-1
j_gene: TRBJ2-6
d_gene: -

CDR3nt: TGTGCCATCAGTGAGGGACAGGGGAACATTCAGTACTTC
CDR3aa: CAISEGQGNIQYF
abundance: many
v_gene: TRBV10-3
j_gene: TRBJ2-4
d_gene: TRBD1

CDR3nt: TGTGCCACCAGCGCGGTGAGGTACACCGGGGAGCTGTTTTTT
CDR3aa: CATSAVRYTGELFF
abundance: few
v_gene: TRBV15
j_gene: TRBJ2-2
d_gene: -

CDR3nt: TGCGCCAGCAGCCACAGCCCAGCCCACGAGCAGTACTTC
CDR3aa: CASSHSPAHEQYF
abundance: -
v_gene: TRBV4-3
j_gene: TRBJ2-7
d_gene: -

CDR3nt: TGCGCCAGCAGCCCTCAGCGCGGCGGTTGGGATACCGGGGAGCTGTTTTTT
CDR3aa: CASSPQRGGWDTGELFF
abundance: few
v_gene: TRBV4-3
j_gene: TRBJ2-2
d_gene: -

CDR3nt: TGCGCCAGCAGCTTGGTTAGGGGCCATGAGCAGTTCTTC
CDR3aa: CASSLVRGHEQFF
abundance: few
v_gene: TRBV5-1
j_gene: TRBJ2-1
d_gene: -

CDR3nt: TGCGCCAGCAGCTGGAGGACGGACAAGTACCAAGAGACCCAGTACTTC
CDR3aa: CASSWRTDKYQETQYF
abundance: -
v_gene: TRBV5-1
j_gene: TRBJ2-5
d_gene: -

CDR3nt: TGTGCCAGCAGTCGGGACAGTAACACCGGGGAGCTGTTTTTT
CDR3aa: CASSRDSNTGELFF
abundance: few
v_gene: TRBV28
j_gene: TRBJ2-2
d_gene: TRBD1

CDR3nt: TGTGCCAGCAGTCCGGAGGGGCCCGGAGTTGGTACGCAGTATTTT
CDR3aa: CASSPEGPGVGTQYF
abundance: -
v_gene: TRBV7-6
j_gene: TRBJ2-3
d_gene: -

CDR3nt: TGTGCCAGCAGCTTAGGGGGGGACAGGGTCAGAGATACGCAGTATTTT
CDR3aa: CASSLGGDRVRDTQYF
abundance: -
v_gene: TRBV7-2
j_gene: TRBJ2-3
d_gene: TRBD1

CDR3nt: TGTGCCGTCCGACCTACAACCGGGGAGCTGTTTTTT
CDR3aa: CAVRPTTGELFF
abundance: many
v_gene: TRBV11-1
j_gene: TRBJ2-2
d_gene: -

CDR3nt: TGCGCCAGCAGGCGGCTAGGAGATAATACGCAGTATTTT
CDR3aa: CASRRLGDNTQYF
abundance: many
v_gene: TRBV10-2
j_gene: TRBJ2-3
d_gene: -

CDR3nt: TGCGCCAGCAGTTCCGGGACAGGGGAAGCCGAGCAGTACTTC
CDR3aa: CASSSGTGEAEQYF
abundance: -
v_gene: TRBV5-1
j_gene: TRBJ2-7
d_gene: TRBD1

CDR3nt: TGCAGTGCTAGCCGGACTAGCGGTTCCTACGAGCAGTACTTC
CDR3aa: CSASRTSGSYEQYF
abundance: many
v_gene: TRBV20-1
j_gene: TRBJ2-7
d_gene: TRBD2

CDR3nt: TGCAGTGCTAGGGCCCAATTGGCAGGAGCCTTGTCCTACAATGAGCAGTTCTTC
CDR3aa: CSARAQLAGALSYNEQFF
abundance: -
v_gene: TRBV20-1
j_gene: TRBJ2-1
d_gene: -

CDR3nt: TGTGCCAGCAGCCCTAGCGGAAGCGCAACAGATACGCAGTATTTT
CDR3aa: CASSPSGSATDTQYF
abundance: few
v_gene: TRBV12-3/TRBV12-4
j_gene: TRBJ2-3
d_gene: TRBD2

CDR3nt: TGTGCCAGCAGCTTAGCGACAGGCACAGATACGCAGTATTTT
CDR3aa: CASSLATGTDTQYF
abundance: few
v_gene: TRBV7-8
j_gene: TRBJ2-3
d_gene: -

CDR3nt: TGTGCCAGCAGCAACAGTCCACCGGGGATGGTATTT
CDR3aa: CASSNSPPGMVF
abundance: few
v_gene: TRBV7-9
j_gene: TRBJ2-2
d_gene: -

CDR3nt: TGTACCATCAGTTTAAGGGGGGGCGGCACTAGCGTCAACTACAATGAGCAGTTCTTC
CDR3aa: CTISLRGGGTSVNYNEQFF
abundance: once
v_gene: TRBV10-3
j_gene: TRBJ2-1
d_gene: -

CDR3nt: TGTGCCAGCAGCTCCCCGGGACATAATTCACCCCTCCACTTT
CDR3aa: CASSSPGHNSPLHF
abundance: many
v_gene: TRBV5-4
j_gene: TRBJ1-6
d_gene: -

CDR3nt: TGTGCCAGCAGCTCGCAATACAAATCAGGGTCCCTTCCCGATACGCAGTATTTT
CDR3aa: CASSSQYKSGSLPDTQYF
abundance: -
v_gene: TRBV11-2
j_gene: TRBJ2-3
d_gene: -

CDR3nt: TGTGCCAGCAGCTTTAGAACAGGGGGCGAGGCTTTCTTT
CDR3aa: CASSFRTGGEAFF
abundance: few
v_gene: TRBV7-8
j_gene: TRBJ1-1
d_gene: TRBD1

CDR3nt: TGTGCCAGCATGGACAGCCCGAGACCCTATGGCTACACCTTC
CDR3aa: CASMDSPRPYGYTF
abundance: -
v_gene: TRBV12-3/TRBV12-4
j_gene: TRBJ1-2
d_gene: -

CDR3nt: TGCAGCGTTGTAGGGCGGCGGGAGCAGTACTTC
CDR3aa: CSVVGRREQYF
abundance: -
v_gene: TRBV29-1
j_gene: TRBJ2-7
d_gene: -

CDR3nt: TGTGCCAGCAGCGGACCCAACTGGGCTAGCGGTGTGTACAATGAGCAGTTCTTC
CDR3aa: CASSGPNWASGVYNEQFF
abundance: -
v_gene: TRBV3-1
j_gene: TRBJ2-1
d_gene: TRBD2

CDR3nt: TGTGCCAGCAGTTTCGGGGACAGGGGGCGCGTAGAGACCCAGTACTTC
CDR3aa: CASSFGDRGRVETQYF
abundance: many
v_gene: TRBV12-3/TRBV12-4
j_gene: TRBJ2-5
d_gene: TRBD1

CDR3nt: TGCAGTGCAACCAGCGGGACGGAGACCCAGTACTTC
CDR3aa: CSATSGTETQYF
abundance: few
v_gene: TRBV20-1
j_gene: TRBJ2-5
d_gene: TRBD2

CDR3nt: TGTGCCACCAGCACCCTGAGACCAAAGGGCGGCACTGAAGCTTTCTTT
CDR3aa: CATSTLRPKGGTEAFF
abundance: many
v_gene: TRBV15
j_gene: TRBJ1-1
d_gene: -

CDR3nt: TGTGCCAGCAGCTACTTAGCAATGTTCTTC
CDR3aa: CASSYLAMFF
abundance: many
v_gene: TRBV12-3/TRBV12-4
j_gene: TRBJ2-1
d_gene: -

CDR3nt: TGCAGTGCTAGAGTACCTAGCGGGGGCACAGATACGCAGTATTTT
CDR3aa: CSARVPSGGTDTQYF
abundance: few
v_gene: TRBV20-1
j_gene: TRBJ2-3
d_gene: TRBD2

CDR3nt: TGTGCCAGCAGACCCATCAGGGGGAACTCTGGAAACACCATATATTTT
CDR3aa: CASRPIRGNSGNTIYF
abundance: few
v_gene: TRBV6-2/TRBV6-3
j_gene: TRBJ1-3
d_gene: TRBD1

CDR3nt: TGTGCCAGCAGCTCCCGTGTGTCGGGAGCAGATACGCAGTATTTT
CDR3aa: CASSSRVSGADTQYF
abundance: many
v_gene: TRBV7-2
j_gene: TRBJ2-3
d_gene: -

CDR3nt: TGTGCCAGCAGCTTGGGAACTAGCGGGAGGGCCCGGGAGACCCAGTACTTC
CDR3aa: CASSLGTSGRARETQYF
abundance: few
v_gene: TRBV5-5
j_gene: TRBJ2-5
d_gene: TRBD2

CDR3nt: TGTGCCAGCAGCGCCGGACAGCACAATCAGCCCCAGCATTTT
CDR3aa: CASSAGQHNQPQHF
abundance: -
v_gene: TRBV7-9
j_gene: TRBJ1-5
d_gene: -

CDR3nt: TGCGCCAGCAGCCAAGACAGGTGGAACACTGAAGCTTTCTTT
CDR3aa: CASSQDRWNTEAFF
abundance: few
v_gene: TRBV4-3
j_gene: TRBJ1-1
d_gene: -

CDR3nt: TGTGCCATCAACAGGGGCAGCAATCAGCCCCAGCATTTT
CDR3aa: CAINRGSNQPQHF
abundance: few
v_gene: TRBV28
j_gene: TRBJ1-5
d_gene: TRBD1

CDR3nt: TGCGCCAGCAGCCCTCACAGGGCCACTGAAGCTTTCTTT
CDR3aa: CASSPHRATEAFF
abundance: many
v_gene: TRBV5-1
j_gene: TRBJ1-1
d_gene: -

CDR3nt: TGTGCCAGCACCAGCGGGAGGGGGGGCAATGAGCAGTTCTTC
CDR3aa: CASTSGRGGNEQFF
abundance: many
v_gene: TRBV6-5
j_gene: TRBJ2-1
d_gene: TRBD2

CDR3nt: TGCGCCAGCAGCCAAGCAGGCTACAACTATGGCTACACCTTC
CDR3aa: CASSQAGYNYGYTF
abundance: few
v_gene: TRBV4-3
j_gene: TRBJ1-2
d_gene: -

CDR3nt: TGCAGTGCTGGGCGGGACGGCACAGATACGCAGTATTTT
CDR3aa: CSAGRDGTDTQYF
abundance: many
v_gene: TRBV20-1
j_gene: TRBJ2-3
d_gene: -